This T cell receptor beta chain derives from a study of T cells in Graves' hyperthyroidism and ophthalmopathy (dated by TCRdb to the late 2010s). Concerning the study at large: Peripheral blood was sampled at the time of initial diagnosis, prior to any treatment. To identify TCR V-J signatures that set the groups apart, the researchers used a discovery cohort of 100 patients, made up of roughly 40 with Graves' ophthalmopathy and 55 to 65 with stable Graves' hyperthyroidism. An independent validation cohort of around 20 hyperthyroidism patients and more than 15 patients who later progressed to ophthalmopathy tested prospective prediction of ophthalmopathy. For training and testing, the 100 or so patients in the discovery cohort were randomly divided in a 7:3 ratio. In roughly six Graves' hyperthyroidism patients, the study also compared T-cell repertoires from thyroid tissue with T-cell repertoires from blood. After sampling, hyperthyroidism patients received methimazole starting at 30 mg daily, and ophthalmopathy patients received high-dose intravenous methylprednisolone. According to the paper, TCR Vbeta CDR3 sequencing was carried out on some 130 peripheral blood samples, which came from 40 to 45 ophthalmopathy, about 75 hyperthyroidism and about 17 progressor patients. Overall study results and their limits: Ophthalmopathy was separated from stable hyperthyroidism by a 13 V-J signature model, with 87.88% sensitivity and about 81% specificity obtained in cross-validation and 80%/75% obtained in testing. No statistical method was used to fix the sample size in advance, and group allocation was not hidden from the investigators. Blood samples also contained most of the expanded thyroid clonotypes (frequency above 0.001), which suggests that blood repertoires may reflect thyroid immune responses. In validation, the model predicted progression to ophthalmopathy a median of around six months before onset, with approximately 70% sensitivity and 72.22% specificity.

The germline V gene yields MNHEY for CDR1 and SVGEGT for CDR2. V ends up 4 bases short and J 1 base short, with an unmatched junction base count of 6. The CDR3, from cysteine to phenylalanine, totals 16 residues. The CDR3 DNA has 48 bases and is translated from base 1. A patient counted as having stable Graves' hyperthyroidism if no progression to ophthalmopathy occurred over 18 months of follow-up. The hyperthyroidism patients were between 18 and 65 years old and newly diagnosed, with a disease duration of less than 2 months. Exclusion was applied to patients with uncontrolled infections, other autoimmune diseases, pregnancy or lactation. Clinical symptoms, serum thyroxine and TRAb, thyroid ultrasound, and orbital computed tomography formed the basis for the diagnoses. PBMCs were separated from 7.5 to 10 ml of fresh peripheral blood using Ficoll-Paque density gradient centrifugation. Trizol reagent was used to extract total RNA, and RNA quality was then checked on an Agilent 2100 Bioanalyzer.

On this clonotype itself: Its antigen remains unidentified. Per-base quality was not reported, and no clone a single base away is much larger than it.

TCR beta CDR3 regions were amplified from RNA transcripts. For the first round of RT-PCR on the TCR CDR3, the HTBI primer set was used together with the Qiagen OneStep RT-PCR kit. Libraries were constructed in a second round of multiplex PCR, after which size selection and purification were performed. Sequencing of the libraries was done on an Illumina HiSeq2000 using paired-end 100 bp reads. The study's processing was this. SOAPnuke was used to process the raw data, throwing out any read that contained adapters or uncalled bases, had a mean Phred below 15, or lacked an exact constant-primer or identifier match. COPE v1.2.5 was used to merge high-quality paired reads, and clonotypes were defined as unique nucleotide sequences. MiTCR v1.1 was used to align the clonotypes against IMGT TRBV, TRBD and TRBJ reference segments. The analysis was restricted to V-J combinations with a frequency above 0.0001, which together covered about 99% of the repertoires. The TCS score was defined as the ratio of F50 (clonal expansion) to E x V (chaos), calculated using BLOSUM62-based TCRdist between CDR3 peptides within each V-J. Welch's t-statistics and random forest reduced roughly 540 V-J features to roughly 13, which were used in a naive Bayes classifier (R e1071). TCRdb reran the public reads through fastp at Q25 and MiXCR, keeping productive beta chains. Rows are combined by CDR3 protein, so each entry shows the most common genes and DNA. In this record, the V and J calls reflect TCRdb's handling and not the investigators' own analysis. This sample gives about 400,000 distinct CDR3 sequences in total; around 25% of them show up just once. The top ten hold about 73% of the sample.

The source of this sequence is a man between 50 and 59 years old with Graves' hyperthyroidism. Sequences were obtained from blood. The sequence joins TRBV6-2 or TRBV6-3 to TRBJ2-1; TRBD1 fits 8 bases in the junction. CDR3 reads: CASSLAGQGSYNEQFF. The nucleotide sequence is TGTGCCAGCAGTTTAGCTGGACAGGGATCCTACAATGAGCAGTTCTTC.